The next 2 T cell receptor beta chains were all read from a single sample in a study of OX40 agonist ivuxolimab in advanced cancers. Only in-frame clones appear in the TCRdb table, and some are missing; sequencing was by immunoSEQ multiplex PCR. This table holds more than 65,000 clones, roughly 84% found once. The sequencing used CD4+ or CD8+ T cells sorted from blood, collected in a trial of the OX40 agonist ivuxolimab. All receptors derive from an adult with an advanced solid tumor such as melanoma, head and neck, liver or kidney cancer.

The chain joins TRBV27 to TRBJ2-3; D possibly corresponds to TRBD2 (6 bases). The V end lost 5 bases, the J end lost 4 bases, and 7 bases lay between the germline ends. Germline assignment: CDR1 MNHEY and CDR2 SMNVEV (reference sequence). CDR3 length equals 12 residues. The CDR3 region has the DNA TGTGCCAGCAGTCCGGGGGCAGATACGCAGTATTTT. Translating it yields CASSPGADTQYF.

The chain couples TRBV2 to TRBJ1-6; the D gene is possibly TRBD1 (5 bases). Germline-derived CDR1 and CDR2 are SNHLY and FYNNEI. This CDR3 is 16 amino acids long. The germline V and J ends were trimmed by 0 bases and 3 bases, with 9 bases remaining between them. The CDR3 region is CASSEAGGIYNSPLHF. As DNA, the CDR3 is TGTGCCAGCAGTGAAGCTGGGGGGATCTATAATTCACCCCTCCACTTT.